The T cell receptor (beta chain) described here comes from a study of beta chain bispecific antibodies for T cell cancers (dated by TCRdb to 2020 to 2023). As for the study more broadly: Healthy donor T cells were cocultured with T cell leukemia lines and bispecific antibodies, then TRBV sequencing of surviving cells measured the depletion of each TRBV family. Jurkat cells expressed surface TRBV12 (TRBV12-3), and HPB-ALL cells expressed surface TRBV5-5. General conclusions and limits of the study: Every sequenced sample contained a mix of leukemia cell line cells and normal T cells, and most targeted TRBV signal came from the leukemia cells rather than from the normal T cells. Cross-reactivity of the anti-TRBV5-5 antibody with TRBV5-6 was attributed to high sequence similarity between the two genes. Except for the targeted genes and closely related genes, all other TRBV family members appeared to be unaffected by the TRBV-directed bispecific antibodies. Relative to anti-CD19, the TRBV12-3 share of total TRBV signal was reduced by around 99% after anti-TRBV12 exposure, whereas a nonsignificant around 36% decrease was observed for TRBV12-4.

The sample's treatment or condition label, in plain terms: alpha-V12: anti-TRBV12 scFv linked to anti-CD3 scFv. T cells were expanded from blood mononuclear cells with anti-CD3 antibody OKT3 or CD3/CD28 Dynabeads for 3 to 4 days. The anti-TRBV12 bispecific sample was taken from a coculture of Jurkat leukemia cells with normal T cells and was compared with an anti-CD19 bispecific control coculture. The culture conditions for expanded T cells were RPMI 1640 plus 10% fetal bovine serum, recombinant human IL-2 (about 100 IU/ml) and IL-7 (about 5 ng/ml). Each coculture mixed approximately 5 x 10^4 target cells and approximately 5 x 10^4 normal T cells with bispecific antibody in approximately 100 ul and was incubated at 37 degrees C for around 16 hours. Each bispecific antibody was composed of two single-chain variable fragments, which were expressed in a single-chain diabody format with a His tag. Healthy human donors supplied the effector T cells, with peripheral blood mononuclear cells isolated from leukapheresis samples using Ficoll density gradient centrifugation.

The libraries included unique molecular identifier barcodes, and the barcodes were used to quantify clonotypes. Qiagen AllPrep DNA/RNA Micro kits were used to isolate total RNA, and an Agilent TapeStation was used to check RNA quality. TCR beta libraries were built by 5' RACE: cDNA synthesis followed by two PCR steps using TCR beta constant-region gene-specific primers. Sequencing of the TCR beta libraries was done on an Illumina MiSeq platform. Per the source publication's procedure: Reads were processed with MIGEC, MiXCR and VDJtools. To get a clonotype's frequency, the unique molecular identifiers belonging to that clonotype were divided by all unique molecular identifiers in the sample. Nonfunctional TRBV genes classified in IMGT as pseudogenes or open reading frames, such as TRBV1, TRBV12-1 and TRBV21, were excluded. TCRdb reworked the public reads: Q25 trimming with fastp, MiXCR clone assembly, productive beta chains retained. Each CDR3 protein gets just one entry, which takes the most common genes and DNA from the rows behind it. Here the V and J calls rest on TCRdb's processing, not on the authors' analysis. A total of tens of thousands of distinct CDR3 sequences appear in this sample, just over 2% of them only once. The ten largest clones take up about 4.8% of the sample.

V lost 0 bases and J lost 3 bases; the stretch between them is 17 bases long. Including the terminal cysteine and phenylalanine, the CDR3 comprises 17 residues. Only the CDR3 region is kept as DNA, spanning 51 bases read in frame from base 1. The germline V gene supplies CDR1 MNHEY and CDR2 SVGAGI. This clonotype occurred many times. Its antigen has not been determined. It has no much larger one-base neighbor in the sample; base qualities were not kept. This material consisted of healthy donor T cells cultured with leukemia cells, taken from a culture containing a bispecific antibody targeting TCR Vbeta12. This clonotype originated in a human donor in good health. Some clones in this sample may be carry-over from other donors' samples. The chain was built from TRBV6-5 and TRBJ1-2, with an unclear D gene assignment. The CDR3 in this case is CASSYSWVPELDYGYTF. The DNA sequence is given as TGTGCCAGCAGTTACTCGTGGGTGCCTGAGCTTGACTATGGCTACACCTTC.